A selection of T cell receptor beta chains follows, all from one sample in a study of blood T cell repertoires in COVID-19. Assay: immunoSEQ multiplex PCR; the TCRdb copy retains only in-frame clones and omits some. The table lists approximately 230,000 clones, 65% to 85% of them singletons, with approximately 5.4% in the top ten. Sequenced material: peripheral blood. The receptors come from a man of 80 years or more with acute or convalescent COVID-19. Both conserved end residues are part of each CDR3. Each record gives: V gene, J gene, clone size, D gene, CDR3 DNA, CDR3 protein. D genes are given only for firm matches. Rows may omit the clone size; those that give it use once, few, many or a size class.

TRBV7-2	TRBJ2-7	few	NA	TGTGCCAGCAGCTTAGTGGAGTCTTGGTACGAGCAGTACTTC	CASSLVESWYEQYF
TRBV30	TRBJ2-1	NA	NA	TGTGCCTGGAGTGTATCGAAGCGGAGCTCCTACAATGAGCAGTTCTTC	CAWSVSKRSSYNEQFF
TRBV3-1/TRBV3-2	TRBJ2-3	NA	TRBD2	TGTGCCAGCAGCCTCGCGCGCGGGAGGGCAGATACGCAGTATTTT	CASSLARGRADTQYF
TRBV20-1	TRBJ2-5	NA	TRBD1	TGCAGTGCTAGTCCCGCCCAGGGGGCTAGGGAGACCCAGTACTTC	CSASPAQGARETQYF
TRBV19	TRBJ1-5	few	NA	TGTGCCAGTAGTTCGGGCGGGATCGTCAATCAGCCCCAGCATTTT	CASSSGGIVNQPQHF
TRBV2	TRBJ2-2	NA	TRBD1	TGTGCCAGCAGTCCGACCCCAGGGGGCATCACCGGGGAGCTGTTTTTT	CASSPTPGGITGELFF
TRBV28	TRBJ1-4	NA	NA	TGTGCCAGCAGAACGCAAGAACAGGAAAAACTGTTTTTT	CASRTQEQEKLFF
TRBV10-2	TRBJ2-4	NA	TRBD2	TGCGCCAGCAGCGAGGGACTAGCGCTCATTCAGTACTTC	CASSEGLALIQYF
TRBV6-6	TRBJ2-1	NA	NA	TGTGCCATCCAGGGCAGGGCCCACAATGAGCAGTTCTTC	CAIQGRAHNEQFF
TRBV2	TRBJ1-4	NA	NA	TGTGCCAGCAGTGAGGGGGGGCATGAAAAACTGTTTTTT	CASSEGGHEKLFF
TRBV6-5	TRBJ1-5	NA	TRBD1	TGTGCCAGCAGAAGGACAGGGGACAGCAATCAGCCCCAGCATTTT	CASRRTGDSNQPQHF
TRBV15	TRBJ2-7	once	NA	TGTGCCACCAGCAGCCAGGGCGCGAGCTCCTACGAGCAGTACTTC	CATSSQGASSYEQYF
TRBV10-3	TRBJ2-4	NA	TRBD1	TGTGCCACCAAGCGACAGGGGCTGGAGAACATTCAGTACTTC	CATKRQGLENIQYF
TRBV12-3/TRBV12-4	TRBJ2-7	NA	NA	TGTGCCAGCAGTTGGGGGACACCGGAGCAGTACTTC	CASSWGTPEQYF
TRBV7-9	TRBJ2-7	NA	TRBD2	TGTGCCAGCAGCCCCTCCGGAAGAGCGGGGGAAACGGAGCAGTACTTC	CASSPSGRAGETEQYF
TRBV7-3	TRBJ2-3	NA	TRBD1	TGTGCCAGCAGCTTAATAGGGACAGGGCGCACAGATACGCAGTATTTT	CASSLIGTGRTDTQYF
TRBV19	TRBJ2-4	NA	NA	TGTGCCACCTCCTCAAAGGGGGCCAAAAACATTCAGTACTTC	CATSSKGAKNIQYF
TRBV19	TRBJ2-3	once	TRBD2	TGTGCCAGTAGGCCAGCGGGGGGGCCCCAAGATACGCAGTATTTT	CASRPAGGPQDTQYF
TRBV24-1	TRBJ1-1	NA	NA	TGTGCCACCAGTGGGTCAGGCCTTCTCAACACTGAAGCTTTCTTT	CATSGSGLLNTEAFF
TRBV18	TRBJ2-3	NA	TRBD1	TGTGCCAGCTCACCACCGACGGGACAGGGAAGCACAGATACGCAGTATTTT	CASSPPTGQGSTDTQYF
TRBV5-5	TRBJ2-1	NA	TRBD1	TGTGCCAGCAGGTTTGACAGGGGAGATTTCAATGAGCAGTTCTTC	CASRFDRGDFNEQFF
TRBV5-1	TRBJ2-1	once	NA	TGCGCCAGCAGCTTGGACTACTCCTACAATGAGCAGTTCTTC	CASSLDYSYNEQFF
TRBV9	TRBJ1-3	NA	TRBD1	TGTGCCAGCAGCGTAGAAGGGACAGGGTTTGGAAACACCATATATTTT	CASSVEGTGFGNTIYF
TRBV19	TRBJ2-5	NA	TRBD2	TGTGCCAGTTCCCCCTATATAGGGGAGGGAGAGACCCAGTACTTC	CASSPYIGEGETQYF
TRBV5-1	TRBJ2-5	NA	TRBD2	TGCGCCAGCAGCCCGACGTTTGGAGCGGGAGGGCCGGAGACCCAGTACTTC	CASSPTFGAGGPETQYF
TRBV2	TRBJ1-1	NA	NA	TGTGCCAGCAGTGGAGGGGGATGGACTGAAGCTTTCTTT	CASSGGGWTEAFF
TRBV24-1	TRBJ2-2	NA	TRBD1	TGTGCCACCAGTGATTTAACCCAGGGGGCCGGGGAGCTGTTTTTT	CATSDLTQGAGELFF
TRBV4-2	TRBJ1-2	NA	NA	TGTGCCAGCAGCCAAGAGGGCGGGCCAGATAAGTATGGCTACACCTTC	CASSQEGGPDKYGYTF